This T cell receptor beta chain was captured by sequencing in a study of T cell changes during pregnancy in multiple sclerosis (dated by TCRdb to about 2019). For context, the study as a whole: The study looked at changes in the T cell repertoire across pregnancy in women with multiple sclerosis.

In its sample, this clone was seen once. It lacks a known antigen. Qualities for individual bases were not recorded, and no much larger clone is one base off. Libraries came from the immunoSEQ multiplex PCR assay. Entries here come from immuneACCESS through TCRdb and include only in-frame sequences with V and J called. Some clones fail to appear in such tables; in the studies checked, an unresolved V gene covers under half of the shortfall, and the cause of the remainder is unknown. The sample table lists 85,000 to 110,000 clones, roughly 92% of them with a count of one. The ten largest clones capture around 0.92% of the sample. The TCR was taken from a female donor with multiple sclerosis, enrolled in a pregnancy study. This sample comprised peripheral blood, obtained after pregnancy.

The sequenced DNA: TGTGCCAGCAGCCAAGACTTTCGAGGCAGGGCCATAGGGGATTCACCCCTCCACTTT. This gives the protein CASSQDFRGRAIGDSPLHF. The V and J genes are TRBV14 and TRBJ1-6, with TRBD1 perhaps the D gene, on 5 matching bases. From cysteine to phenylalanine, the CDR3 is 19 amino acids long. Of the read, only the CDR3 DNA is kept; its 57 bases are in frame from base 1. Based on the germline V gene, the CDR1 and CDR2 sequences are SGHDN and FVKESK. The V and J ends are trimmed by 0 bases and 8 bases, leaving 23 bases between them.